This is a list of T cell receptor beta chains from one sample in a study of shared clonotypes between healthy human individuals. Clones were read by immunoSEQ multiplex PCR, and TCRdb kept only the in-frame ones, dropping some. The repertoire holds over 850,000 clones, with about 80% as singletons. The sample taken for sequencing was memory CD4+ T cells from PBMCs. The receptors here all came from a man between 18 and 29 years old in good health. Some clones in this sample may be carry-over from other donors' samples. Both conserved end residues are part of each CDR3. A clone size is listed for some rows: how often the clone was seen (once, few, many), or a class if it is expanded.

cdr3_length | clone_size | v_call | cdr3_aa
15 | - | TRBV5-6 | CASSFGLANTDTQYF
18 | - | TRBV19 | CASSMGGTSGLFQETQYF
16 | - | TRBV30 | CAWSPTGTGGTYEQYF
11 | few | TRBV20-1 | CSGSSSYEQYF
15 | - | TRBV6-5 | CASSYLSSGANVLTF
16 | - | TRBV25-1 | CASSSTRARDYNEQFF
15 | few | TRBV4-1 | CASSQGRTGDQPQHF
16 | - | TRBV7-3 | CASGRGAGPDTGELFF
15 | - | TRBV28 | CASRRDSGRAGEQYF
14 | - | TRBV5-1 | CASSFSSGANVLTF
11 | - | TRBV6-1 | CASSGLQPQHF
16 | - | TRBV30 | CAWSVRRGVGNQPQHF
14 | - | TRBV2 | CASREISGANVLTF
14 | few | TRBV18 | CASSPSRLNEKLFF
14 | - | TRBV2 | CASRTRKVGYEQYF
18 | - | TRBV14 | CASSSRGGGRANTGELFF
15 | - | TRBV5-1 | CASSLSGSNTGELFF
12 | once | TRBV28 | CASCPGAEKLFF
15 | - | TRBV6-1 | CASRRTIEGNQPQHF
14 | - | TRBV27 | CASSLDRIRETQYF
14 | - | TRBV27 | CASSFDRGLETQYF
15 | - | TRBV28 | CASSLLGGSYNEQFF
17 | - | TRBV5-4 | CASRGGRLARGADTQYF
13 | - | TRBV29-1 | CSVDQGPNTEAFF
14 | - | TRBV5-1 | CASTGGSSYNEQFF
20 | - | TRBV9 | CASSVGEGRSRGSLTDTQYF
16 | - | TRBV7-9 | CASSPTPGQGTGELFF
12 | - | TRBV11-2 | CASSFGGETQYF
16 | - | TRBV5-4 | CASRLGQGALAGELFF
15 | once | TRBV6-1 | CASIRQPTFYNEQFF
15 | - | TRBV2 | CASMIGQAGTGELFF
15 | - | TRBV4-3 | CASSSRTGGYTEAFF
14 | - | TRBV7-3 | CASSFTSATDTQYF
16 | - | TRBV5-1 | CASSRSSTGGDEKLFF
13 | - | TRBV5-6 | CASSLAGLDGYTF
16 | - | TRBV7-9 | CASSLWTSGRGDTQYF
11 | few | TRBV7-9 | CASSLTYEQYF
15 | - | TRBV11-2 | CASSLGTSGNNEQFF
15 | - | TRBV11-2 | CASSQQRTDTGELFF
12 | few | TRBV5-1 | CASSLGHYGYTF
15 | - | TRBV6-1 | CASSAETGLNTEAFF
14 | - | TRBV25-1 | CASSVEGVLYGYTF
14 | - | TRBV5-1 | CASSLAPRAYEQYF
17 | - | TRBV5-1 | CASSSIAGGAGANVLTF
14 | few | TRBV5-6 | CASSLGQGRDGYTF
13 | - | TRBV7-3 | CASSSALNQPQHF
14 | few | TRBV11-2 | CASSFWEGGETQYF
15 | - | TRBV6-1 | CASSEAGGGVYEQYF
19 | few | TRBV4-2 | CASSHVPSGSLSSSYEQYF
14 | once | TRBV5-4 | CASSFGGRSDEQFF
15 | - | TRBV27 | CASSSSFVSSVTQYF
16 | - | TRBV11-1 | CASSLRGQEGDNEQFF
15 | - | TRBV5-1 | CASTLDVRSYNEQFF